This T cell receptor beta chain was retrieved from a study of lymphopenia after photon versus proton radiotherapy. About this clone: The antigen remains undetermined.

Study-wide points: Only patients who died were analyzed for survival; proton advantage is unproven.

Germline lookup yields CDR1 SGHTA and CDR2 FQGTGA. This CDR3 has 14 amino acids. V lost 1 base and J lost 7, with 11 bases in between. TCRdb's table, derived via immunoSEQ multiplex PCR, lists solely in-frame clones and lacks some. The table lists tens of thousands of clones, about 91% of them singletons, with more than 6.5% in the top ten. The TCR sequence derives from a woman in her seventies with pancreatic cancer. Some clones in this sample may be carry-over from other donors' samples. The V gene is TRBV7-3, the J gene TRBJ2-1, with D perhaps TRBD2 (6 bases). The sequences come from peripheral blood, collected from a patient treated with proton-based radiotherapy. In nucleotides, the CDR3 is TGTGCCAGCAGCTTAATGGAGGGTTCGAATGAGCAGTTCTTC. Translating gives CASSLMEGSNEQFF.